One and the same sample provided the 18 T cell receptor beta chains below, sequenced in a study of T cells in women clearing cervical HPV infection. Libraries were prepared by immunoSEQ multiplex PCR; TCRdb keeps only in-frame clonotypes and omits some of them. The sample is made up of 42,000 or so clones, and the top ten hold around 4.5% of it. The specimen sequenced was blood buffy coat. Receptors originate from a woman aged 18 to 75 with a cervical HPV16 infection that either progressed to CIN3+ or cleared (not recorded which).

Notes on this clone: With the read ending 3 residues before the CDR3 end, the germline J gene is used to fill in that end. The gene calls are TRBV7-9 and TRBJ1-1; D is ambiguous. The CDR3 length is 13 residues. Germline V gene sequence: CDR1 SEHNR, CDR2 FQNEAQ (reference sequence). CDR3 DNA (partial): TGTGCCAGCAGCACCGGGGTTTCCTACGAG. This translates into CASSTGVSYE. In full, the CDR3 reads CASSTGVSYEAFF.

As concerns this clone: The read comes to an end 3 residues before the CDR3 does, leaving the germline J gene to fill in the end. J is TRBJ1-4 and V is TRBV6-2 or TRBV6-3; maybe TRBD1 (5 bases). CDR3 length: 13 amino acids. Looked up from germline, CDR1 is MNHEY and CDR2 is SVGEGT. Trimming removed 7 bases from V and 3 bases from J, with 9 bases in between. CDR3 DNA, as far as it was read: TGTGCCAGCAATAGGGGAGCTAATGAAAAA. It is translated as CASNRGANEK. The CDR3 in full is CASNRGANEKLFF.

On this clone itself: The CDR3 goes on 3 residues after the read ends, and that part is filled in from the germline J gene. The chain joins TRBV5-1 to TRBJ1-2; TRBD1 matches at 9 bases. The CDR3 extends over 15 amino acids. Germline CDR1 and CDR2: SGHRS and YFSETQ. V lost 0 bases to trimming and J lost 4 bases; unmatched junction nucleotides: 4. The CDR3 spells CASSLDATGGYGYTF. The DNA read from the CDR3 is TGCGCCAGCAGCTTGGACGCGACAGGGGGCTATGGC.

Judged by frequency, this clone is medium-sized (0.01 to 0.1%). The read comes to an end 3 residues before the CDR3 does, leaving the germline J gene to fill in the end. The chain combines TRBV3-1 (or the pseudogene TRBV3-2) with TRBJ2-2; 8 bases line up with TRBD1. Germline-derived CDR1 and CDR2 are LGHDT and YNNKEL (reference sequence). Trimming took 3 bases from V and 6 from J; bases not matched to a gene: 9. The CDR3 covers 16 residues. CDR3 loop: CASSHATGAGAGELFF. The sequenced part of the CDR3 DNA is TGTGCCAGCAGCCACGCGACAGGGGCTGGCGCCGGGGAG.

For this clone: Coverage ceases 3 residues before the CDR3 finishes, and the germline J gene fills in the end. The chain has TRBV6-1 and TRBJ1-1; D may be TRBD1 (6 bases). The germline V and J ends were trimmed by 4 bases and 0 bases, with 9 bases remaining between them. The CDR3 length is 14 residues. Germline-derived CDR1 and CDR2 are MNHNS and SASEGT. Here the CDR3 reads CASSGQAMNTEAFF. The DNA read from the CDR3 is TGTGCCAGCAGTGGACAGGCTATGAACACTGAA.

Comment on this clone: The read halts 3 residues ahead of the CDR3 end, with the missing end drawn from the germline J gene. The chain combines TRBV20-1 with TRBJ2-5; D might be TRBD1 (6 bases). The CDR3 consists of 14 residues. Trimming removed 1 base from V and 0 bases from J, with 9 bases in between. From germline, CDR1 is DFQATT and CDR2 SNEGSKA (reference sequence). The CDR3 sequence: CSARGRDNQETQYF. Incomplete CDR3 DNA: TGCAGTGCTAGAGGTCGGGACAACCAAGAGACC.

Comments on this clone: The read ends 3 residues before the CDR3 terminus; that terminus is restored from the germline J gene. V is TRBV7-2 and J is TRBJ2-3; D is ambiguous. Germline CDR1 SGHTA, CDR2 FQGNSA. The CDR3 totals 12 residues. With 3 bases removed from V and 2 bases from J, the gap between germline ends came to 3 bases. The chain's CDR3 is CASSFYTDTQYF. The sequenced part of the CDR3 DNA is TGTGCCAGCAGCTTTTACACAGATACG.

Concerning this clone: The sequenced fragment ends 3 residues before the CDR3 boundary, so the rest is inferred from the germline J gene. The chain uses TRBV20-1 and TRBJ1-2, with TRBD1 as a possible D gene (6 bases). The germline V gene has CDR1 DFQATT and CDR2 SNEGSKA (reference sequence). The CDR3 totals 14 residues. Between the trimmed V and J ends, which lost 6 bases and 0 bases, there was a span of 14 bases. The sequenced CDR3 bases are TGCAGTGCAACCGAACCAGGGGCTAACTATGGC. Amino acid sequence: CSATEPGANYG. In full, the CDR3 reads CSATEPGANYGYTF.

About this clone itself: The read ends 3 residues early relative to the CDR3; the germline J gene fills the gap. J is TRBJ1-1 and V is TRBV11-2; D remains ambiguous. Deletions cut 4 bases from V and 0 bases from J, with 6 bases between. Germline loops: CDR1 SGHAT, CDR2 FQNNGV. The CDR3 runs 13 residues. The CDR3: CASSSIMNTEAFF. The DNA read from the CDR3 is TGTGCCAGCAGCTCCATCATGAACACTGAA.

A remark on this clone: The read ends 3 residues early relative to the CDR3; the germline J gene fills the gap. V is TRBV2 and J is TRBJ1-6; weak D call: TRBD1 (6 bases). The CDR3 length is 14 residues. Trimming took 6 bases from V and 9 from J, leaving 15 bases between them. In germline, CDR1 is SNHLY, CDR2 FYNNEI. CDR3 loop: CASSLGGGFSPLHF. Partial CDR3 DNA: TGTGCCAGCAGCCTCGGGGGGGGCTTTTCACCC. Full variable domain (missing parts from reference TRBV2 and TRBJ1-6): EPEVTQTPSHQVTQMGQEVILRCVPISNHLYFYWYRQILGQKVEFLVSFYNNEISEKSEIFDDQFSVERPDGSNFTLKIRSTKLEDSAMYFCASSLGGGFSPLHFGNGTRLTVT.

As for this clone: The CDR3 extends 3 residues past the end of the read, so its final part is completed from the germline J gene. This chain links TRBV20-1 with TRBJ1-2, with TRBD1 matching 9 bases. The CDR3 extends over 13 amino acids. Germline values: CDR1 DFQATT, CDR2 SNEGSKA (reference sequence). The CDR3 bases that were read are TGCAGTGCTAGAACTGGGACAGGGAGCGGC. This codes for CSARTGTGSG. The full CDR3 protein is CSARTGTGSGYTF.

On this clone: Sequencing ends 3 residues short of the CDR3 end; the germline J gene provides the rest. The chain has TRBV18 and TRBJ2-3; no definite D call. CDR1 and CDR2 (germline): KGHSH, LQKENI. The CDR3 spans 15 residues. Deletions cut 6 bases from V and 4 bases from J, with 17 bases between. The covered CDR3 bases are TGTGCCAGCTCCGGATTTGTCGTAGGGCCAGATACG. It translates to CASSGFVVGPDT. The full CDR3 is CASSGFVVGPDTQYF.

On this clone itself: The sequenced fragment ends 3 residues before the CDR3 boundary, so the rest is inferred from the germline J gene. The genes are TRBV20-1 and TRBJ2-1; TRBD2 agrees at 10 bases. V lost 0 bases, J lost 1 base, and 9 bases stayed unmatched. CDR1 and CDR2 (germline): DFQATT, SNEGSKA (reference sequence). This CDR3 has 18 amino acids. The part of the CDR3 DNA that was read is TGCAGTGCTAGAGAAGCGGGGGGGCAAATAGGGTCCTACAATGAG. It specifies CSAREAGGQIGSYNE. The whole CDR3 sequence is CSAREAGGQIGSYNEQFF.

About this clone: Coverage ceases 3 residues before the CDR3 finishes, and the germline J gene fills in the end. This specimen includes other DNA sequences encoding the same CDR3. The J gene is TRBJ2-3, the V gene TRBV13; 9 bases align to TRBD2. Germline V gene sequence: CDR1 PRHDT, CDR2 FYEKMQ (reference sequence). The CDR3 has 15 amino acids. J was trimmed by 5 bases and V by 0 bases; bases with no gene match: 3. CDR3 DNA, as far as it was read: TGTGCCAGCAGCTTAGGTAGCGGGGGTGGAGATACG. It translates to CASSLGSGGGDT. The entire CDR3 is CASSLGSGGGDTQYF.

A note on this clone: With the read ending 3 residues before the CDR3 end, the germline J gene is used to fill in that end. The sample has other DNA sequences that encode this CDR3 too. V is TRBV5-1 and J is TRBJ1-3; TRBD1 might be the D (6 bases). Germline lookup yields CDR1 SGHRS and CDR2 YFSETQ. CDR3 size: 14 residues. The germline V and J ends were trimmed by 1 base and 2 bases, with 7 bases remaining between them. Here the CDR3 reads CASSLSGAGNTIYF. Partial CDR3 DNA: TGCGCCAGCAGCTTGTCAGGGGCTGGAAACACC.

Comments on this clone: The CDR3 end falls 3 residues outside the read, so it is completed with the germline J gene. V is TRBV5-5 and J is TRBJ2-5, with TRBD1 matching 8 bases. Losses at the gene ends were 4 bases for V and 4 bases for J; bases not matched to a gene: 9. Germline V CDR1 and CDR2: SGHKS, YYEKEE (reference sequence). This CDR3 is 15 amino acids long. Incomplete CDR3 DNA: TGTGCCAGCAGCGATAACAGGGGGGCCGGAGAGACC. This sequence encodes CASSDNRGAGET. The full-length CDR3 reads as CASSDNRGAGETQYF.

In the case of this clone: The read ends 3 residues shy of where the CDR3 ends; the end is completed using the germline J gene. The chain uses TRBV12-5 and TRBJ1-6; D may be TRBD1 (5 bases). The CDR3 is 18 amino acids. Germline V CDR1 and CDR2: LGHNT, FRNRAP. Trimming pared 0 bases from V and 4 bases from J, leaving 16 bases between. CDR3 amino acids: CASGLVVGGSTYNSPLHF. CDR3 bases read: TGTGCTAGTGGTTTGGTTGTGGGGGGATCCACTTATAATTCACCC. The full variable domain, its missing parts supplied by reference TRBV12-5 and TRBJ1-6, is DARVTQTPRHKVTEMGQEVTMRCQPILGHNTVFWYRQTMMQGLELLAYFRNRAPLDDSGMPKDRFSAEMPDATLATLKIQPSEPRDSAVYFCASGLVVGGSTYNSPLHFGNGTRLTVT.

In regard to this clone: Read sequence stops 3 residues before the CDR3 end, and the germline J gene provides the missing end. The V gene is TRBV2, the J gene TRBJ2-2; the D is unclear. V gave up 2 bases and J gave up 0 bases, with 7 bases separating them. Germline V lookup: CDR1 SNHLY, CDR2 FYNNEI. This CDR3 has 15 amino acids. The covered CDR3 bases are TGTGCCAGCAGTGAAAACACCGCGAACACCGGGGAG. Residues: CASSENTANTGE. The complete CDR3 sequence is CASSENTANTGELFF.